This TCR beta chain was captured in a study of control samples from healthy donors and cancer patients. Trimming shortened V by 0 bases and J by 9 bases, and 6 bases separated the two germline ends. The V gene's germline CDR1 is ENHRY and CDR2 SYGVKD. The CDR3 is made up of 12 amino acids. Profiling relied on immunoSEQ multiplex PCR, and the TCRdb table lists in-frame clones only, not all of them. The sample records 150,000 or so clones, over 80% being singletons. The sequence was obtained from a woman in her 50s in good health. Input material: blood. The chain uses TRBV10-3 and TRBJ2-4; D call uncertain. CDR3 nucleotide sequence: TGTGCCATCAGTGAGTCAGTGGGCATTCAGTACTTC. It translates to CAISESVGIQYF.